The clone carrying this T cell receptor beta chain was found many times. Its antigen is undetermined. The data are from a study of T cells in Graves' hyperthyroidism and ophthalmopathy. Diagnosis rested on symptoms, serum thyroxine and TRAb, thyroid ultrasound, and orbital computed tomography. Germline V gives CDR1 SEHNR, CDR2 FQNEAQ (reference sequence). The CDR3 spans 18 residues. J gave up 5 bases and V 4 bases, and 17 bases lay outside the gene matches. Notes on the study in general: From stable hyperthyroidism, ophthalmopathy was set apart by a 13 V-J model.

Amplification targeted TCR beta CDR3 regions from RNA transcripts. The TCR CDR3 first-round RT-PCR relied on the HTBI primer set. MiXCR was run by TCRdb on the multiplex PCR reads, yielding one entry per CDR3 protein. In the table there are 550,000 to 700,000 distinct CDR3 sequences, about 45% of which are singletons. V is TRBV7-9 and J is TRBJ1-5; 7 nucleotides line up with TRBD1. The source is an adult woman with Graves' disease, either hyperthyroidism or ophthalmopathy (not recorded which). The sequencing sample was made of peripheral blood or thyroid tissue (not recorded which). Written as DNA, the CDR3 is TGTGCCAGCAGCTGCACGAAGCCGGGACAGCTGGGGCATCAGCCCCAGCATTTT. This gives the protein CASSCTKPGQLGHQPQHF. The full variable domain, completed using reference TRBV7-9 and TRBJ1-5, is DTGVSQNPRHKITKRGQNVTFRCDPISEHNRLYWYRQTLGQGPEFLTYFQNEAQLEKSRLLSDRFSAERPKGSFSTLEIQRTEQGDSAMYLCASSCTKPGQLGHQPQHFGDGTRLSIL.